A selection of T cell receptor beta chains follows, all from one sample in a study of blood T cell repertoires in COVID-19. Using immunoSEQ multiplex PCR, the repertoire was profiled, and TCRdb retains in-frame clones only, with some absent. This table has around 270,000 clones, about nine tenths appearing once. The sequencing sample was made of peripheral blood. These receptors came from a man aged 40-50 years who had recovered from COVID-19. Both conserved end residues are part of each CDR3. Fields, in order: J gene, D gene, V gene, clone size, CDR3 protein, CDR3 DNA. The D gene is left open where the match is weak. Some rows mark clone size as missing; the rest say once, few, many or name a class of expanded clone.

TRBJ1-3 | - | TRBV19 | - | CASSIQRQSSGNTIYF | TGTGCCAGTAGTATTCAGAGACAGAGCTCTGGAAACACCATATATTTT
TRBJ1-2 | - | TRBV5-1 | - | CASGTQQSPYGYTF | TGCGCCAGCGGGACTCAACAGAGCCCCTATGGCTACACCTTC
TRBJ2-7 | - | TRBV9 | - | CASSVGGGGEDEQYF | TGTGCCAGCAGCGTAGGAGGCGGGGGCGAGGACGAGCAGTACTTC
TRBJ1-5 | - | TRBV16 | - | CASSQYGRGDQPQHF | TGTGCCAGCAGCCAATACGGCAGGGGTGATCAGCCCCAGCATTTT
TRBJ2-1 | TRBD2 | TRBV7-3 | - | CASSLTWASGRPEQFF | TGTGCCAGCAGCTTAACTTGGGCTAGCGGGAGACCTGAGCAGTTCTTC
TRBJ2-7 | TRBD1 | TRBV5-1 | few | CASSFTGDNEQYF | TGCGCCAGCAGCTTCACAGGGGATAACGAGCAGTACTTC
TRBJ2-5 | - | TRBV21-1 | - | CASSPAAAQASSSIVWETQYF | TGTGCCAGCAGCCCCGCCGCCGCGCAGGCATCCTCTTCAATCGTGTGGGAGACCCAGTACTTC
TRBJ2-2 | TRBD1 | TRBV5-5 | - | CASSWDSTGELFF | TGTGCCAGCAGCTGGGACAGCACCGGGGAGCTGTTTTTT
TRBJ2-1 | - | TRBV24-1 | - | CATSDGHANEQFF | TGTGCCACCAGTGATGGACATGCGAATGAGCAGTTCTTC
TRBJ2-2 | - | TRBV7-9 | - | CASPLTSTGELFF | TGTGCCAGCCCTCTTACAAGCACCGGGGAGCTGTTTTTT
TRBJ2-7 | - | TRBV6-5 | - | CASSYASGQPFYEQYF | TGTGCCAGCAGTTACGCCAGCGGCCAACCTTTCTACGAGCAGTACTTC
TRBJ1-1 | - | TRBV4-1 | once | CASSQGATNTEAFF | TGCGCCAGCAGCCAAGGGGCGACGAACACTGAAGCTTTCTTT
TRBJ2-7 | TRBD1 | TRBV10-2 | - | CATRQGRGLGYEQYF | TGCGCCACCAGACAGGGGCGAGGTTTGGGCTACGAGCAGTACTTC
TRBJ2-7 | - | TRBV6-5 | - | CASSYSRRSERVEQYF | TGTGCCAGCAGTTACTCGAGGCGAAGCGAGCGGGTGGAGCAGTACTTC
TRBJ2-7 | TRBD1 | TRBV9 | - | CASSVGGGQGAREQYF | TGTGCCAGCAGCGTAGGCGGAGGACAGGGGGCGAGAGAGCAGTACTTC
TRBJ1-2 | TRBD1 | TRBV6-2/TRBV6-3 | - | CASSLGQDLYGYTF | TGTGCCAGCAGCCTCGGACAGGACCTCTATGGCTACACCTTC
TRBJ2-7 | - | TRBV10-3 | few | CAISATYEQYF | TGTGCCATCAGTGCCACCTACGAGCAGTACTTC
TRBJ1-1 | TRBD1 | TRBV9 | - | CASSTGDRATEAFF | TGTGCCAGCAGCACCGGGGACAGGGCCACTGAAGCTTTCTTT
TRBJ2-5 | - | TRBV7-9 | - | CASSLGAGETQYF | TGTGCCAGCAGCTTAGGCGCGGGGGAGACCCAGTACTTC
TRBJ2-5 | TRBD1 | TRBV6-5 | - | CASSPKRGRKETQYF | TGTGCCAGCAGTCCTAAAAGGGGGCGGAAAGAGACCCAGTACTTC
TRBJ2-5 | TRBD1 | TRBV6-1 | - | CASSGPFGQGRQTQYF | TGTGCCAGCAGTGGGCCCTTTGGACAGGGCCGGCAGACCCAGTACTTC
TRBJ2-1 | TRBD2 | TRBV4-2 | - | CASSHLAGSGNEQFF | TGTGCCAGCAGCCATCTAGCGGGCAGTGGCAATGAGCAGTTCTTC
TRBJ2-2 | - | TRBV9 | - | CASSVAAGRNTGELFF | TGTGCCAGCAGCGTAGCGGCAGGGCGGAACACCGGGGAGCTGTTTTTT
TRBJ2-1 | - | TRBV23-1 | - | CAQPWGEPKTYNEQFF | TGCGCCCAGCCCTGGGGAGAGCCAAAGACGTACAATGAGCAGTTCTTC
TRBJ2-1 | TRBD2 | TRBV5-6 | - | CASSLDGRAKNEQFF | TGTGCCAGCAGCTTGGACGGGAGGGCCAAAAATGAGCAGTTCTTC
TRBJ2-5 | - | TRBV5-1 | - | CASSPSGGLETQYF | TGCGCCAGCAGCCCGTCCGGGGGACTGGAGACCCAGTACTTC
TRBJ1-6 | - | TRBV2 | few | CASSGRDLYNSPLHF | TGTGCCAGCAGTGGCAGGGATCTCTATAATTCACCCCTCCACTTT
TRBJ2-2 | - | TRBV7-6 | - | CASSRRSSNTGELFF | TGTGCCAGCAGCCGTAGGAGCTCGAACACCGGGGAGCTGTTTTTT
TRBJ2-1 | TRBD2 | TRBV7-7 | - | CASSAGTSGREQFF | TGTGCCAGCAGCGCCGGGACTAGCGGGAGAGAGCAGTTCTTC
TRBJ2-3 | - | TRBV7-2 | - | CASSRQSYYTDTQYF | TGTGCCAGCAGTCGACAGTCATACTACACAGATACGCAGTATTTT
TRBJ2-5 | - | TRBV2 | - | CASSEALLATQYF | TGTGCCAGCAGTGAAGCCCTTTTGGCGACCCAGTACTTC
TRBJ2-1 | - | TRBV9 | - | CASSPRRGNEQFF | TGTGCCAGCAGCCCCCGACGGGGCAATGAGCAGTTCTTC
TRBJ2-7 | - | TRBV15 | - | CATSFRGYEQYF | TGTGCCACCAGTTTCAGGGGCTACGAGCAGTACTTC
TRBJ1-1 | - | TRBV29-1 | - | CSVEAGQGNTEAFF | TGCAGCGTTGAAGCTGGGCAGGGGAACACTGAAGCTTTCTTT
TRBJ1-2 | TRBD1 | TRBV29-1 | few | CSVGAGTGYGYTF | TGCAGCGTTGGGGCCGGGACAGGTTATGGCTACACCTTC
TRBJ1-2 | - | TRBV5-4 | - | CASSLEPQYGYTF | TGTGCCAGCAGCTTGGAACCCCAGTATGGCTACACCTTC
TRBJ2-3 | TRBD2 | TRBV9 | - | CASSERTSGGYDTQYF | TGTGCCAGCAGCGAGCGGACTAGCGGGGGCTATGATACGCAGTATTTT
TRBJ2-7 | TRBD1 | TRBV4-1 | - | CASSQPGRDRGGVRYF | TGCGCCAGCAGCCAACCCGGACGGGACAGGGGAGGGGTGCGGTACTTC
TRBJ2-1 | TRBD2 | TRBV7-9 | - | CASSIAGVNEQFF | TGTGCCAGCAGCATAGCGGGAGTCAATGAGCAGTTCTTC
TRBJ2-3 | TRBD1 | TRBV19 | - | CASSMEPGQGVNTQYF | TGTGCCAGTAGTATGGAGCCCGGACAGGGGGTGAATACGCAGTATTTT
TRBJ2-1 | TRBD2 | TRBV5-1 | - | CASSSAGTSGYNEQFF | TGCGCCAGCAGCTCCGCCGGGACTAGCGGATACAATGAGCAGTTCTTC
TRBJ2-3 | TRBD2 | TRBV10-1 | - | CASPHPGELSGPVDTQYF | TGCGCCAGTCCCCATCCCGGGGAACTTAGCGGGCCGGTAGATACGCAGTATTTT
TRBJ1-4 | - | TRBV19 | - | CATAPGVGEKLFF | TGTGCCACCGCACCCGGGGTGGGGGAAAAACTGTTTTTT
TRBJ2-3 | TRBD1 | TRBV27 | - | CASSLWGQDTDTQYF | TGTGCCAGCAGTTTATGGGGACAGGACACAGATACGCAGTATTTT
TRBJ2-1 | TRBD2 | TRBV5-7 | - | CASSLTLAGDSNEQFF | TGTGCCAGCAGCTTAACACTAGCGGGAGATAGCAATGAGCAGTTCTTC
TRBJ1-5 | TRBD1 | TRBV7-4 | few | CASSPRDRAYSLYSNQPQHF | TGTGCCAGCAGCCCCCGGGACAGGGCTTACTCACTCTATAGCAATCAGCCCCAGCATTTT
TRBJ2-5 | - | TRBV7-2 | once | CASSLGGRGRETQYF | TGTGCCAGCAGCTTAGGGGGTAGAGGGCGAGAGACCCAGTACTTC
TRBJ2-7 | TRBD1 | TRBV5-1 | - | CASSWGPTGVEQYF | TGCGCCAGCAGCTGGGGCCCTACAGGGGTCGAGCAGTACTTC
TRBJ2-7 | TRBD2 | TRBV5-1 | - | CASHGTSVYEQYF | TGCGCCAGCCACGGGACTAGCGTGTACGAGCAGTACTTC
TRBJ2-1 | - | TRBV7-2 | - | CASRGVSSYNEQFF | TGTGCCAGCAGGGGCGTGAGCTCCTACAATGAGCAGTTCTTC
TRBJ1-5 | - | TRBV5-1 | - | CASSPGHALDQPQHF | TGCGCCAGCAGCCCCGGACATGCGTTGGATCAGCCCCAGCATTTT
TRBJ2-7 | - | TRBV5-6 | - | CASSSGGEQYF | TGTGCCAGCAGTTCAGGTGGGGAGCAGTACTTC
TRBJ1-3 | TRBD1 | TRBV10-3 | - | CAISSDRVNRNTIYF | TGTGCCATCAGCTCGGACAGGGTCAATCGAAACACCATATATTTT
TRBJ1-2 | TRBD1 | TRBV4-3 | - | CASSQVPGQNYGYTF | TGCGCCAGCAGCCAAGTCCCGGGACAGAACTATGGCTACACCTTC